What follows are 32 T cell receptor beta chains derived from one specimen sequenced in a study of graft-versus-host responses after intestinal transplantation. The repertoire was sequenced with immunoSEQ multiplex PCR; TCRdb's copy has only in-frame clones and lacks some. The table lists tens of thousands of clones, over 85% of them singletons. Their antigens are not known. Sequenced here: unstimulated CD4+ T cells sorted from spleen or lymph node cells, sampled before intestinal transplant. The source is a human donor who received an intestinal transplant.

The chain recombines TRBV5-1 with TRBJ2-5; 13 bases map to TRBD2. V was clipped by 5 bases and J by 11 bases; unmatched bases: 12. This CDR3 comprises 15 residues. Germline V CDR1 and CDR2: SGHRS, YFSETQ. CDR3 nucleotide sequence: TGCGCCAGCAGTCCTCCTACTAGCGGGAGGGAGGAGCAGTACTTC. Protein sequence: CASSPPTSGREEQYF.

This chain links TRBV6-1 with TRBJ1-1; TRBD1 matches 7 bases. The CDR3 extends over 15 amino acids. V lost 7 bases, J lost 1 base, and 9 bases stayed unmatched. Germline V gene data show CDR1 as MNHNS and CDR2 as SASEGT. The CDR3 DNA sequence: TGTGCCAGCACTAGGGGTGACAGGGAGAACACTGAAGCTTTCTTT. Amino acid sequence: CASTRGDRENTEAFF.

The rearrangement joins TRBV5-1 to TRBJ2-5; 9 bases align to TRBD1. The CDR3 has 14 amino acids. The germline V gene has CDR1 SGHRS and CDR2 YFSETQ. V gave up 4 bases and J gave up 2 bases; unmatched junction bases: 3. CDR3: CASSGQGIQETQYF. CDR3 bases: TGCGCCAGCAGCGGACAGGGGATACAAGAGACCCAGTACTTC.

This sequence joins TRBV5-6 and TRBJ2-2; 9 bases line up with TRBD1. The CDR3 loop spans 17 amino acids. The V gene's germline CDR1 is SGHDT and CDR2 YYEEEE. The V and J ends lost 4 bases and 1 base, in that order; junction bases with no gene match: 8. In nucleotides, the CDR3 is TGTGCCAGCAGCCAGATTCTGGGACAGGGGAACACCGGGGAGCTGTTTTTT. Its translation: CASSQILGQGNTGELFF. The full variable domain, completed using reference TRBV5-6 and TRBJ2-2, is DAGVTQSPTHLIKTRGQQVTLRCSPKSGHDTVSWYQQALGQGPQFIFQYYEEEERQRGNFPDRFSGHQFPNYSSELNVNALLLGDSALYLCASSQILGQGNTGELFFGEGSRLTVL.

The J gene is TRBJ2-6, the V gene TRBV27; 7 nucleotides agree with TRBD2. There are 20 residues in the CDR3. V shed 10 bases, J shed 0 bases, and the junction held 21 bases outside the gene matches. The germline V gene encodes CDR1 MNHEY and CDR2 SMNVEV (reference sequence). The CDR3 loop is CATSGVLNRDVRSGANVLTF. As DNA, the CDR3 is TGTGCCACCAGCGGGGTCTTAAACCGGGACGTACGCTCTGGGGCCAACGTCCTGACTTTC.

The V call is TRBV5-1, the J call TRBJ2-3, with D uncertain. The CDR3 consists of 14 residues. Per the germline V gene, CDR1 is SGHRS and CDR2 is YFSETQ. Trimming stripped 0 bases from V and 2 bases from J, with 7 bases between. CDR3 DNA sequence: TGCGCCAGCAGCTTGGGCTACGTCACAGATACGCAGTATTTT. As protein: CASSLGYVTDTQYF.

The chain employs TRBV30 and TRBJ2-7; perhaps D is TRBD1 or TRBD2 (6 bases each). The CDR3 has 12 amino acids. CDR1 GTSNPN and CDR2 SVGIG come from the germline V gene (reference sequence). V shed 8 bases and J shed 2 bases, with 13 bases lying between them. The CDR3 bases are TGTGCCATAGGGCGGGACACCTACGAGCAGTACTTC. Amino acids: CAIGRDTYEQYF.

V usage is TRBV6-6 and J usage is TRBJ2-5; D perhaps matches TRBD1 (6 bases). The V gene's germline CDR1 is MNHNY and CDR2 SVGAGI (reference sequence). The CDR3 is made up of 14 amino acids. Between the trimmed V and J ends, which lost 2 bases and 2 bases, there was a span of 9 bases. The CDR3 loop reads CASSYPTGQETQYF. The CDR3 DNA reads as TGTGCCAGCAGTTACCCCACAGGGCAAGAGACCCAGTACTTC.

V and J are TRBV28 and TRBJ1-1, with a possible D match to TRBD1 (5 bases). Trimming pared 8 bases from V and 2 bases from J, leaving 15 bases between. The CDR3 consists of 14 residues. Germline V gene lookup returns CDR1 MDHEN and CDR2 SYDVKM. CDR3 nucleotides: TGTGCCAGCCTTTCGGGGGGGTCCAACACTGAAGCTTTCTTT. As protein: CASLSGGSNTEAFF. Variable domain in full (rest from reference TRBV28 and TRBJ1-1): DVKVTQSSRYLVKRTGEKVFLECVQDMDHENMFWYRQDPGLGLRLIYFSYDVKMKEKGDIPEGYSVSREKKERFSLILESASTNQTSMYLCASLSGGSNTEAFFGQGTRLTVV.

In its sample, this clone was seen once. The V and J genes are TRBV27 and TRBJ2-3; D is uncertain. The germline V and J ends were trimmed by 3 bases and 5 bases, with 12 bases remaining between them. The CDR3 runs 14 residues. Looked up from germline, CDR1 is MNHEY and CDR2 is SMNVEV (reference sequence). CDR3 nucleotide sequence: TGTGCCAGCAGTTTGGTCGAGCCCGTAGATACGCAGTATTTT. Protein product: CASSLVEPVDTQYF.

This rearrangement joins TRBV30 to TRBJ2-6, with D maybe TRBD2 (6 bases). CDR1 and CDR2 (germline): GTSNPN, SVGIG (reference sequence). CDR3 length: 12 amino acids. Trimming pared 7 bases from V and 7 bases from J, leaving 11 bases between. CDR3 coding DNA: TGTGCCTCCCGGAGGGGAGCCAACGTCCTGACTTTC. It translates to CASRRGANVLTF. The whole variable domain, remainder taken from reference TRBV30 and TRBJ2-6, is SQTIHQWPATLVQPVGSPLSLECTVEGTSNPNLYWYRQAAGRGLQLLFYSVGIGQISSEVPQNLSASRPQDRQFILSSKKLLLSDSGFYLCASRRGANVLTFGAGSRLTVL.

The CDR3 DNA reads TGTGCCTGGACAGGGGGCGCGAACACTGAAGCTTTCTTT. Its protein is CAWTGGANTEAFF. This rearrangement joins TRBV30 to TRBJ1-1, with 8 bases matching TRBD1. The CDR3 is 13 amino acids. Germline-derived CDR1 and CDR2 are GTSNPN and SVGIG (reference sequence). Losses at the gene ends were 4 bases for V and 1 base for J; bases not matched to a gene: 2. The full variable domain, with the rest looked up from reference TRBV30 and TRBJ1-1, is SQTIHQWPATLVQPVGSPLSLECTVEGTSNPNLYWYRQAAGRGLQLLFYSVGIGQISSEVPQNLSASRPQDRQFILSSKKLLLSDSGFYLCAWTGGANTEAFFGQGTRLTVV.

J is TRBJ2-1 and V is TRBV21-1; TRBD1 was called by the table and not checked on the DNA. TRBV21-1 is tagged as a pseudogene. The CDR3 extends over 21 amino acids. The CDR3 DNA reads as TGTGCCAGCAGCAAAGTCGGGACAGGGGGTGGTTACCGCCTCTCCTACAATGAGCAGTTCTTC. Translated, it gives CASSKVGTGGGYRLSYNEQFF.

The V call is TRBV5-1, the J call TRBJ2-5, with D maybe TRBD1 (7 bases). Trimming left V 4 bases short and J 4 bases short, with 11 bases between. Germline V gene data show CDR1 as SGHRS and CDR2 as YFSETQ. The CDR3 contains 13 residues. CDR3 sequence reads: CASSTQGGETQYF. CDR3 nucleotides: TGCGCCAGCAGCACCCAGGGGGGAGAGACCCAGTACTTC.

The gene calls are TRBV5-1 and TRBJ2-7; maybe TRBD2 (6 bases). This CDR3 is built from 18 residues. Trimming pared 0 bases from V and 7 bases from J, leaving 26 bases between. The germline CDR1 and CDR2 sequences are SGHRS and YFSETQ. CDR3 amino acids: CASSLARLGLPSVEEQYF. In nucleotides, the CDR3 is TGCGCCAGCAGCTTGGCCCGACTGGGACTTCCCTCTGTAGAGGAGCAGTACTTC.

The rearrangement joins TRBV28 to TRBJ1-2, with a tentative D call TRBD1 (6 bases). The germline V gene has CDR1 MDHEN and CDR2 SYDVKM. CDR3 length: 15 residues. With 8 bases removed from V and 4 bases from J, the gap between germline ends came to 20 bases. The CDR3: CASGLEQGGGYGYTF. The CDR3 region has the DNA TGTGCCAGCGGCTTGGAACAGGGTGGGGGCTATGGCTACACCTTC.

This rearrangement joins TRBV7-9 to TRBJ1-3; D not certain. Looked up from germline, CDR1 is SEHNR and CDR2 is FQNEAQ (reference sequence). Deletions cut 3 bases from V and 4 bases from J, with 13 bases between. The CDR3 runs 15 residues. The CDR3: CASSFHRTGGNTIYF. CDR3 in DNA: TGTGCCAGCAGCTTTCACAGAACGGGAGGAAACACCATATATTTT.

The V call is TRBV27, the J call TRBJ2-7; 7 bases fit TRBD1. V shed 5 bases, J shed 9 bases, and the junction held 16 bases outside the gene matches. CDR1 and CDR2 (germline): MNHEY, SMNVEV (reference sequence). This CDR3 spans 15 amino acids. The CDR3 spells CASSPRTGLVQVQYF. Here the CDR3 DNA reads TGTGCCAGCAGTCCGAGGACAGGACTGGTACAAGTGCAGTACTTC.

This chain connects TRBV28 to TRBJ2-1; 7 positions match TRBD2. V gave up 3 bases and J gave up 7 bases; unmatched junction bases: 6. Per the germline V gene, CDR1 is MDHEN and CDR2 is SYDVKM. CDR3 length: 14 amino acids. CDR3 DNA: TGTGCCAGCAGTTTGCCCGGGAGGCCAAATGAGCAGTTCTTC. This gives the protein CASSLPGRPNEQFF.

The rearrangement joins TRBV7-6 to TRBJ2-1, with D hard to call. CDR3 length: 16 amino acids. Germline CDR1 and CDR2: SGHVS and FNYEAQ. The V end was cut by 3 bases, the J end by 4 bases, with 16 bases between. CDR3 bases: TGTGCCAGCAGCTTCGAACCCCGGGCAGGTTACAATGAGCAGTTCTTC. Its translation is CASSFEPRAGYNEQFF.

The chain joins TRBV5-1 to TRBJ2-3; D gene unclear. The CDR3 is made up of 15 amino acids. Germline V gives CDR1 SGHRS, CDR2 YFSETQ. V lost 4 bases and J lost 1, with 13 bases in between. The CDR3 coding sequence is TGCGCCAGCAGCCCAACCGGCTCTGGCACAGATACGCAGTATTTT. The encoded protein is CASSPTGSGTDTQYF.

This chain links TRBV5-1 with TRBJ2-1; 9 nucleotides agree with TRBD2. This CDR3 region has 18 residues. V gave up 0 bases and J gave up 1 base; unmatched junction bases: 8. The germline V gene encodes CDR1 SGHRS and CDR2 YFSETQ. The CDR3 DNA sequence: TGCGCCAGCAGCTTGGGTGCGGGGGGGTTTTTATCCTACAATGAGCAGTTCTTC. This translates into CASSLGAGGFLSYNEQFF.

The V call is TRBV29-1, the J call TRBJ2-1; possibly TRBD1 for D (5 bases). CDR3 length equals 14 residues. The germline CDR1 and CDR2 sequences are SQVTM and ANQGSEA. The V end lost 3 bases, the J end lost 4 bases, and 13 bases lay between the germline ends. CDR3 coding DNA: TGCAGCGTTGATCGTTGGCAGGGATACAATGAGCAGTTCTTC. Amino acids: CSVDRWQGYNEQFF.

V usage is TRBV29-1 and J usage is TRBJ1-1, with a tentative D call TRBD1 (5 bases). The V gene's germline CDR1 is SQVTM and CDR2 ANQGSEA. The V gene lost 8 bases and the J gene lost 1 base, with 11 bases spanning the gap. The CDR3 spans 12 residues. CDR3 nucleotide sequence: TGCAGCACCACTAGGGGGAACACTGAAGCTTTCTTT. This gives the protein CSTTRGNTEAFF.

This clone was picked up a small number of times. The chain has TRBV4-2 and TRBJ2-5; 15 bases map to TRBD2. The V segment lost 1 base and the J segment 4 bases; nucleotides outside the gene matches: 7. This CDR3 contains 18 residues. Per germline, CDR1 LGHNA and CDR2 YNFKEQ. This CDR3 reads CASSQAGLAGGPRETQYF. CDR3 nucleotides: TGTGCCAGCAGCCAAGCTGGACTAGCGGGAGGGCCGAGAGAGACCCAGTACTTC.

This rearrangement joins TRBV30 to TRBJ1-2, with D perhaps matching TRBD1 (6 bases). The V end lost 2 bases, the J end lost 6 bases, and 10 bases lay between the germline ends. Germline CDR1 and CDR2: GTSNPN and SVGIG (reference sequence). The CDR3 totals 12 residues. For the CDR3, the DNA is TGTGCCTGGAGTCCACACAGGGATGGCTACACCTTC. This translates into CAWSPHRDGYTF. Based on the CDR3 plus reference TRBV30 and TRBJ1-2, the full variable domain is SQTIHQWPATLVQPVGSPLSLECTVEGTSNPNLYWYRQAAGRGLQLLFYSVGIGQISSEVPQNLSASRPQDRQFILSSKKLLLSDSGFYLCAWSPHRDGYTFGSGTRLTVV.

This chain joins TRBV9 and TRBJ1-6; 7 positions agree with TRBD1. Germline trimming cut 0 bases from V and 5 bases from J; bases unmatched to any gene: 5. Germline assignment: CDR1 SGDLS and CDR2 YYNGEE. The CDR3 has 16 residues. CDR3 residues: CASSVGTGANNSPLHF. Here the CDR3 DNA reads TGTGCCAGCAGCGTAGGAACAGGGGCCAATAATTCACCCCTCCACTTT.

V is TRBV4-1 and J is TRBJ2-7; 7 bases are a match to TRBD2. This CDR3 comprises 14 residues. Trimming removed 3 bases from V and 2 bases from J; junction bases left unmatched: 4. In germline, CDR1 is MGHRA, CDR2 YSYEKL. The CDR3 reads CASSHQSGAYEQYF. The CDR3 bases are TGCGCCAGCAGCCACCAAAGCGGGGCCTACGAGCAGTACTTC.

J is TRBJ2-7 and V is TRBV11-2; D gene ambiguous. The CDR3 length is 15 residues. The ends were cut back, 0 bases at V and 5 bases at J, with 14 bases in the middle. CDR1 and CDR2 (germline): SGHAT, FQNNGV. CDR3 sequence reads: CASSLDRALRNEQYF. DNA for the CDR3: TGTGCCAGCAGCTTAGATCGGGCTCTCAGGAACGAGCAGTACTTC.

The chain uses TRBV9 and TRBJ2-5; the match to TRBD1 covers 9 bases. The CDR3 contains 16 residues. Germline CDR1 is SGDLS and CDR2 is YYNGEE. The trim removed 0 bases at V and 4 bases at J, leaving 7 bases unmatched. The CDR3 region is CASSVGRDRDLETQYF. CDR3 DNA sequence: TGTGCCAGCAGCGTAGGCCGGGACAGGGATTTAGAGACCCAGTACTTC.

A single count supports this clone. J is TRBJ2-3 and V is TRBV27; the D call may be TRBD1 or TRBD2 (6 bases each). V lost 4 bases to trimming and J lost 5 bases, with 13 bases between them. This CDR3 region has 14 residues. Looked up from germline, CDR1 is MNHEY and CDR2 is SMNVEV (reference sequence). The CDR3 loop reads CASSWGAHRDTQYF. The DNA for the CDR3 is TGTGCCAGCAGTTGGGGGGCGCATAGAGATACGCAGTATTTT.

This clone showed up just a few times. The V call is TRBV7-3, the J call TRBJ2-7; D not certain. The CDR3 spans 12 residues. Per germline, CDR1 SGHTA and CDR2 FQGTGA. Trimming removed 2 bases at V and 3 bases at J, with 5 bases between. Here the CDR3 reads CASSLGDYEQYF. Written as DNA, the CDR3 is TGTGCCAGCAGCTTAGGGGACTACGAGCAGTACTTC.